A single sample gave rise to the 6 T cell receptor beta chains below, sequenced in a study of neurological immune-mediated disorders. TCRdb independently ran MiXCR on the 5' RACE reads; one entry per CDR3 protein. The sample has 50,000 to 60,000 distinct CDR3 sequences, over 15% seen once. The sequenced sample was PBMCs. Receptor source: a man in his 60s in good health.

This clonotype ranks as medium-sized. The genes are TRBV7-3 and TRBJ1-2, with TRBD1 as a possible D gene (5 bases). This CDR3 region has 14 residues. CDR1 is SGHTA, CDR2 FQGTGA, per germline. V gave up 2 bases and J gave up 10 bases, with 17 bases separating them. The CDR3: CASSLFDRGTPYTF. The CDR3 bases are TGTGCCAGCAGCTTATTTGATCGGGGGACGCCCTACACCTTC.

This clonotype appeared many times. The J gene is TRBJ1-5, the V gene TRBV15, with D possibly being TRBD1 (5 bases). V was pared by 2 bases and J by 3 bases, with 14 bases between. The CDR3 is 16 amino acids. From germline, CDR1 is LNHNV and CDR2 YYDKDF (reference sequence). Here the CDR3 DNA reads TGTGCCACCAGCAGAAGGGGCAGGGCCGACAATCAGCCCCAGCATTTT. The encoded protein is CATSRRGRADNQPQHF.

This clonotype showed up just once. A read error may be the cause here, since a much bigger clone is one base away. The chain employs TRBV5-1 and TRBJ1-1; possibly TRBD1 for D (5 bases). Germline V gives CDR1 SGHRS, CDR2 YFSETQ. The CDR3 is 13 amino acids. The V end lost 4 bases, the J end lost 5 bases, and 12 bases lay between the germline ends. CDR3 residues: CASSPGRVTEAFF. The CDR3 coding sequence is TGCGCCAGCAGCCCGGGGCGCGTGACTGAAGCTTTCTTT.

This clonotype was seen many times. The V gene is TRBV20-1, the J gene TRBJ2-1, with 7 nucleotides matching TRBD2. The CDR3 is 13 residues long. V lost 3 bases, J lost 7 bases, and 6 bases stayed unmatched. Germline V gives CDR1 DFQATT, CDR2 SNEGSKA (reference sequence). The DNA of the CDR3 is TGCAGTGCTAGCGCGGGAGATCGGAATGAGCAGTTCTTC. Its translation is CSASAGDRNEQFF.

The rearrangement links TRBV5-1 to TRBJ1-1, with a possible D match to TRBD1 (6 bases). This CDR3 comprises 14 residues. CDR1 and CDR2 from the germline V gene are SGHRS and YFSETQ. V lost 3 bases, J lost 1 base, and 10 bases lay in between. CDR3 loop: CASSYRAENTEAFF. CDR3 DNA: TGCGCCAGCAGCTACAGGGCCGAGAACACTGAAGCTTTCTTT. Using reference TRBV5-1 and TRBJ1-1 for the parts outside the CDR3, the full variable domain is KAGVTQTPRYLIKTRGQQVTLSCSPISGHRSVSWYQQTPGQGLQFLFEYFSETQRNKGNFPGRFSGRQFSNSRSEMNVSTLELGDSALYLCASSYRAENTEAFFGQGTRLTVV.

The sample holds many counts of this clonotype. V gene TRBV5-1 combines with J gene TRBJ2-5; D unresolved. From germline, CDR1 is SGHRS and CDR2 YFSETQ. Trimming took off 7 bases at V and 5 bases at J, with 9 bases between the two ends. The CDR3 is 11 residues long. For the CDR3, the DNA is TGCGCCAGCGCATTGTTGGAGACCCAGTACTTC. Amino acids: CASALLETQYF.